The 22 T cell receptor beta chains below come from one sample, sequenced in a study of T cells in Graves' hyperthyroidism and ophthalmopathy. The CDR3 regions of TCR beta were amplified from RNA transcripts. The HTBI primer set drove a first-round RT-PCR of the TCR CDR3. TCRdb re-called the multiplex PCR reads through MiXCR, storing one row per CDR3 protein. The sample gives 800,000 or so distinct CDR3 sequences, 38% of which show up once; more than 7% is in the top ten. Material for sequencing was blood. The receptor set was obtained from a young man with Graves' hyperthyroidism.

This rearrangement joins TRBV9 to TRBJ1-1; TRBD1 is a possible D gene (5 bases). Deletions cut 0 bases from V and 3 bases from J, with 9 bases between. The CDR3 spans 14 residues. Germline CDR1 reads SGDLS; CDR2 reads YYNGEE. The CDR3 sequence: CASSVEQGDTEAFF. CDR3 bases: TGTGCCAGCAGCGTAGAGCAGGGAGACACTGAAGCTTTCTTT.

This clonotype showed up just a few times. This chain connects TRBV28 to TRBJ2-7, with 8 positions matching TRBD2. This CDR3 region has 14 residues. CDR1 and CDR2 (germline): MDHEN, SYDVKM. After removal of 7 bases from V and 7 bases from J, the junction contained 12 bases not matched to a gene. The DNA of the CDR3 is TGTGCCAGCACTCAGGCGGGAGGAGGGAAAGAGCAGTACTTC. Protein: CASTQAGGGKEQYF.

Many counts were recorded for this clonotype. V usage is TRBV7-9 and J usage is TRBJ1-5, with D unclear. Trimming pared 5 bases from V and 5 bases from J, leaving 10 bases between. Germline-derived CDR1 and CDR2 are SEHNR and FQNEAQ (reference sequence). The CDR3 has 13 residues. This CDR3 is CASSQVRDQPQHF. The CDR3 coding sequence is TGTGCCAGCAGCCAAGTGAGGGATCAGCCCCAGCATTTT.

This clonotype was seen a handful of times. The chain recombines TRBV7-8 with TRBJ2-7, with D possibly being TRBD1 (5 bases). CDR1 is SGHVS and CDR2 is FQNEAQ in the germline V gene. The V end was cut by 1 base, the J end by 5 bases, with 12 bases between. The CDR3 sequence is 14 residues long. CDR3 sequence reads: CASSLGVGAHEQYF. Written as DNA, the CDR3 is TGTGCCAGCAGCTTAGGAGTAGGGGCGCACGAGCAGTACTTC.

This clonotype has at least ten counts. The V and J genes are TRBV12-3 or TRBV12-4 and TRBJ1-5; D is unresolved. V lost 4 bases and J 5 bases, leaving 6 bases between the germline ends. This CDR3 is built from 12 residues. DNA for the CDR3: TGTGCCAGCAGTTCTTTGCATCAGCCCCAGCATTTT. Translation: CASSSLHQPQHF.

DNA for the CDR3: TGTGCCAGTAGAAATACAGGGGGCACTGAAGCTTTCTTT. Its translation: CASRNTGGTEAFF. The chain carries TRBV19 and TRBJ1-1; 8 nucleotides agree with TRBD1. CDR3 length: 13 residues. Germline V gives CDR1 LNHDA, CDR2 SQIVND (reference sequence). The V segment lost 6 bases and the J segment 4 bases; nucleotides outside the gene matches: 4.

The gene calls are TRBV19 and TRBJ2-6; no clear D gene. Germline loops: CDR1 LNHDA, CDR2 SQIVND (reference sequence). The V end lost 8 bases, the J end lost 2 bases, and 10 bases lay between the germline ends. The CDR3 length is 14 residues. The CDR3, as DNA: TGTGCCAGTGAACGGCCAGCTGGGGCCAACGTCCTGACTTTC. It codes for CASERPAGANVLTF.

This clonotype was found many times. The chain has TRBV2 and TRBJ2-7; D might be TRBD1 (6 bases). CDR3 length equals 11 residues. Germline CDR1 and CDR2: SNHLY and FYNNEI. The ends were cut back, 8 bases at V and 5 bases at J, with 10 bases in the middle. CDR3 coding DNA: TGTGCCAGCCCACAGGGCAACGAGCAGTACTTC. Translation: CASPQGNEQYF. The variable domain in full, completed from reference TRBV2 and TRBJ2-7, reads EPEVTQTPSHQVTQMGQEVILRCVPISNHLYFYWYRQILGQKVEFLVSFYNNEISEKSEIFDDQFSVERPDGSNFTLKIRSTKLEDSAMYFCASPQGNEQYFGPGTRLTVT.

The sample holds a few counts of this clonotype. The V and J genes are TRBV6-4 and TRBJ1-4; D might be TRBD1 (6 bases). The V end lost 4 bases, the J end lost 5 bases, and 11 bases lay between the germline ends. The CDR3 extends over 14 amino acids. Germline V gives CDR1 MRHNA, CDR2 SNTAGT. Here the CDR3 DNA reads TGTGCCAGCAGTGCCCCAGGGGTCAATGAAAAACTGTTTTTT. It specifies CASSAPGVNEKLFF.

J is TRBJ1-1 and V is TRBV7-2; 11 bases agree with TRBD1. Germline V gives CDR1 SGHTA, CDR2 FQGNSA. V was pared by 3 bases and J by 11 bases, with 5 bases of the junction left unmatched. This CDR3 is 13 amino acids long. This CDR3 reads CASSLDRGPQAFF. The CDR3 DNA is TGTGCCAGCAGCTTGGACAGGGGGCCACAGGCTTTCTTT.

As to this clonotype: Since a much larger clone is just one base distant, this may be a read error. The CDR3 DNA sequence: TGCGGCGTTGAGGTAGGGGTTGGGGCTGAAGCTTTCTTT. This sequence encodes CGVEVGVGAEAFF. The V call is TRBV29-1, the J call TRBJ1-1, with a possible D match to TRBD1 (5 bases). This CDR3 spans 13 amino acids. Germline V CDR1 and CDR2: SQVTM, ANQGSEA.

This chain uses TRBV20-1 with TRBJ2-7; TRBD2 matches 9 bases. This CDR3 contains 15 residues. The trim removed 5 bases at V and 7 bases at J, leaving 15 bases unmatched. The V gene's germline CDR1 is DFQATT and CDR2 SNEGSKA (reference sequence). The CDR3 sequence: CSADLLAGGIWEQYF. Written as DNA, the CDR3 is TGCAGTGCTGACTTGCTGGCGGGAGGGATCTGGGAGCAGTACTTC.

The CDR3 nucleotides are TGTGCCAGCAGTTACTCCTGGACTAGCGGGAGCCAGACCCAGTACTTC. This codes for CASSYSWTSGSQTQYF. This chain uses TRBV6-5 with TRBJ2-5; TRBD2 agrees at 13 bases. The germline CDR1 and CDR2 sequences are MNHEY and SVGAGI. The CDR3 spans 16 residues. J lost 6 bases, V lost 0 bases, and 4 bases had no gene match.

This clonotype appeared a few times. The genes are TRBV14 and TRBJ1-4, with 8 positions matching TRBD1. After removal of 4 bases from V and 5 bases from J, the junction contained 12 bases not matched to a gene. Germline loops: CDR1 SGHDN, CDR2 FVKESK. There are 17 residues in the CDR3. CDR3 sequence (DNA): TGTGCCAGCAGCCGGGGAGAAACGGACAGGGTGAATGAAAAACTGTTTTTT. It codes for CASSRGETDRVNEKLFF. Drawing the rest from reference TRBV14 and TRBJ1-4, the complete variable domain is EAGVTQFPSHSVIEKGQTVTLRCDPISGHDNLYWYRRVMGKEIKFLLHFVKESKQDESGMPNNRFLAERTGGTYSTLKVQPAELEDSGVYFCASSRGETDRVNEKLFFGSGTQLSVL.

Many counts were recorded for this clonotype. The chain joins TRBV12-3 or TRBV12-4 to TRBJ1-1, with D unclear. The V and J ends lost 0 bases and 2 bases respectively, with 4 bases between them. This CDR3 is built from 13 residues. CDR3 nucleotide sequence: TGTGCCAGCAGTTTAGCCGATAACACTGAAGCTTTCTTT. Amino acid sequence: CASSLADNTEAFF.

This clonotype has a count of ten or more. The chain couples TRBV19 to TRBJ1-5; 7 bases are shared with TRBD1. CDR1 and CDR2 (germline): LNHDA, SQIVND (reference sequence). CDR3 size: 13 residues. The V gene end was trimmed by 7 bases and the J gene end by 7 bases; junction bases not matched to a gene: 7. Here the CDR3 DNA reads TGTGCCAGTACCGGACAGGTCAGCCAGCCCCAGCATTTT. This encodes CASTGQVSQPQHF. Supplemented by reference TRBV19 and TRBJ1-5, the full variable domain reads DGGITQSPKYLFRKEGQNVTLSCEQNLNHDAMYWYRQDPGQGLRLIYYSQIVNDFQKGDIAEGYSVSREKKESFPLTVTSAQKNPTAFYLCASTGQVSQPQHFGDGTRLSIL.

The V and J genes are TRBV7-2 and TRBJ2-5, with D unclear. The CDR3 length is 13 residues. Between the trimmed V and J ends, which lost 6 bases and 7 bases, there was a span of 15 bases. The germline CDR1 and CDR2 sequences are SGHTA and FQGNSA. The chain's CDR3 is CASRPLEKRTQYF. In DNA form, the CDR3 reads TGTGCCAGCAGACCCCTAGAGAAACGGACCCAGTACTTC.

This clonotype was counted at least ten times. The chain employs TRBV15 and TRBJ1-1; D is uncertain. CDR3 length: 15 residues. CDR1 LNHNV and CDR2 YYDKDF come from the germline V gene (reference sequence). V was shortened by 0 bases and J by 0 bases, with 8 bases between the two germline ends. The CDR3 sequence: CATSRDGDLNTEAFF. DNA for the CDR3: TGTGCCACCAGCAGAGATGGGGATTTGAACACTGAAGCTTTCTTT.

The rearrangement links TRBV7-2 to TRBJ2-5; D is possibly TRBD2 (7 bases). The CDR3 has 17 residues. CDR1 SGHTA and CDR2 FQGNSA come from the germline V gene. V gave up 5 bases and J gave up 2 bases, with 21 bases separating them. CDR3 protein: CASSPVWGRGEQETQYF. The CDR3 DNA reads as TGTGCCAGCAGCCCCGTTTGGGGGAGGGGGGAACAAGAGACCCAGTACTTC.

Here the CDR3 reads CATRTGQNTGELFF. CDR3 nucleotides: TGTGCCACCAGGACAGGGCAGAACACCGGGGAGCTGTTTTTT. This rearrangement joins TRBV19 to TRBJ2-2, with 8 bases fitting TRBD1. The CDR3 length is 14 residues. Germline trimming cut 10 bases from V and 1 base from J; bases unmatched to any gene: 5. CDR1 is LNHDA, CDR2 SQIVND, per germline (reference sequence).

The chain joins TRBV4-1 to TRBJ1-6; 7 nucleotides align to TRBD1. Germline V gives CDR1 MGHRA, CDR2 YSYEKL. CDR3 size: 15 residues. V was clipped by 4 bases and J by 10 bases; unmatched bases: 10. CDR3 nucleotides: TGCGCCAGCAGCCCAGGGGGTCAGGGAGAGTCACCCCTCCACTTT. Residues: CASSPGGQGESPLHF.

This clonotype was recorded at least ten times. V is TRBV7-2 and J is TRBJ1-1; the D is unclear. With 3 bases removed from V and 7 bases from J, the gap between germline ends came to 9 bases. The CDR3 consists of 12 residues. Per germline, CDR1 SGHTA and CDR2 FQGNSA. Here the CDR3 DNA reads TGTGCCAGCAGCTTCTATGTAGATGAAGCTTTCTTT. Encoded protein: CASSFYVDEAFF. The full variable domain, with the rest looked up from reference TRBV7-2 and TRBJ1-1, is GAGVSQSPSNKVTEKGKDVELRCDPISGHTALYWYRQSLGQGLEFLIYFQGNSAPDKSGLPSDRFSAERTGGSVSTLTIQRTQQEDSAVYLCASSFYVDEAFFGQGTRLTVV.